The 18 T cell receptor beta chains below all came from one sample that was sequenced in a study of Graves' ophthalmopathy and Graves' hyperthyroidism. Investigators amplified TCR beta CDR3 regions from RNA transcripts. Amplification began with first-round RT-PCR using HTBI primers, then second-round multiplex PCR was performed. TCRdb reanalysed the multiplex PCR reads using MiXCR and keeps one entry per CDR3 protein. The data hold 600,000 to 650,000 distinct CDR3 sequences, with about 20% observed a single time. Sample: peripheral blood. The receptors derive from a woman younger than 30 with stable Graves' hyperthyroidism. Some clones in this sample may be carry-over from other donors' samples.

About this clonotype: No conserved phenylalanine or tryptophan is present at the end of the CDR3, so a read error is the likely explanation. The rearrangement joins TRBV2 to TRBJ2-5; D ambiguous. This CDR3 contains 12 residues. Trimming stripped 9 bases from V and 2 bases from J, with 10 bases between. From germline, CDR1 is SNHLY and CDR2 FYNNEI. The CDR3 sequence: CASSAGQETQYS. The CDR3, as DNA: TGTGCCAGTTCGGCTGGACAAGAGACCCAGTACTCC.

This clonotype was counted at least ten times. This chain links TRBV11-2 with TRBJ2-7, with D possibly being TRBD2 (6 bases). V was pared by 0 bases and J by 7 bases, with 10 bases between. Germline assignment: CDR1 SGHAT and CDR2 FQNNGV. This CDR3 has 13 residues. The chain's CDR3 is CASSLDVAGEQYF. The CDR3 nucleotides read TGTGCCAGCAGCTTAGATGTGGCGGGGGAGCAGTACTTC.

The CDR3 DNA reads as TGTGCCAGCAGCCCCTTCTGGACAGGGGGCGCGGGTGGCTACACCTTC. It encodes CASSPFWTGGAGGYTF. The chain couples TRBV3-1 to TRBJ1-2; 11 bases line up with TRBD1. The junction had 11 bases not matched to a gene; V was cut back by 4 bases and J by 7 bases. Per the germline V gene, CDR1 is LGHDT and CDR2 is YNNKEL (reference sequence). CDR3 length: 16 amino acids.

This clonotype has at least ten counts. V usage is TRBV14 and J usage is TRBJ2-2, with D perhaps matching TRBD1 (6 bases). This CDR3 contains 12 residues. Trimming stripped 9 bases from V and 4 bases from J, with 9 bases between. Germline CDR1 reads SGHDN; CDR2 reads FVKESK. The CDR3 loop reads CASGGLTGELFF. In nucleotides, the CDR3 is TGTGCCAGTGGGGGCCTCACCGGGGAGCTGTTTTTT.

This clonotype was detected ten times or more. This rearrangement joins TRBV6-1 to TRBJ1-1; D not resolved. Trimming took off 10 bases at V and 5 bases at J, with 20 bases between the two ends. The CDR3 runs 14 residues. Germline CDR1 MNHNS, CDR2 SASEGT. The CDR3 DNA reads as TGTGCCATACCGGGTGGAGGGCTCACGACTGAAGCTTTCTTT. The encoded protein is CAIPGGGLTTEAFF.

This clonotype was seen at least ten times. V usage is TRBV7-2 and J usage is TRBJ2-7; D ambiguous. The CDR3 has 12 residues. V was shortened by 5 bases and J by 7 bases, with 12 bases between the two germline ends. CDR1 and CDR2 from the germline V gene are SGHTA and FQGNSA. DNA of the CDR3: TGTGCCAGCAGCAGGCCCCCTGGAGAGCAGTACTTC. Its translation is CASSRPPGEQYF.

This clonotype was detected only once. The chain is built from TRBV5-1 and TRBJ1-2; TRBD1 might be the D (5 bases). Between the trimmed V and J ends, which lost 4 bases and 4 bases, there was a span of 14 bases. The germline CDR1 and CDR2 sequences are SGHRS and YFSETQ. CDR3 length equals 14 residues. CDR3 amino acids: CASSHPGQAYGYTF. CDR3 DNA: TGCGCCAGCAGCCACCCTGGACAAGCCTATGGCTACACCTTC. The whole variable domain, remainder taken from reference TRBV5-1 and TRBJ1-2, is KAGVTQTPRYLIKTRGQQVTLSCSPISGHRSVSWYQQTPGQGLQFLFEYFSETQRNKGNFPGRFSGRQFSNSRSEMNVSTLELGDSALYLCASSHPGQAYGYTFGSGTRLTVV.

CDR3 residues: CSARKGNTIYF. The CDR3 DNA follows: TGCAGTGCTAGGAAGGGAAACACCATATATTTT. The rearrangement links TRBV20-1 to TRBJ1-3; no clear D. Germline assignment: CDR1 DFQATT and CDR2 SNEGSKA (reference sequence). Between the trimmed V and J ends, which lost 3 bases and 4 bases, there was a span of 4 bases. This CDR3 spans 11 amino acids.

Ten or more counts support this clonotype. DNA for the CDR3: TGTGCCAGCAGCTTAGGAGTCGGGGGGATACAAGAGACCCAGTACTTC. This gives the protein CASSLGVGGIQETQYF. The V and J genes are TRBV7-2 and TRBJ2-5; 7 positions match TRBD2. The germline V gene encodes CDR1 SGHTA and CDR2 FQGNSA. This CDR3 contains 16 residues. The ends lost 1 base at V and 2 bases at J; junction bases unmatched: 7.

The chain employs TRBV7-2 and TRBJ1-1, with D maybe TRBD1 (5 bases). The CDR3 consists of 14 residues. Trimming took off 3 bases at V and 5 bases at J, with 13 bases between the two ends. From germline, CDR1 is SGHTA and CDR2 FQGNSA. CDR3 region: CASSFFNGGTEAFF. In DNA form, the CDR3 reads TGTGCCAGCAGCTTCTTTAACGGGGGGACTGAAGCTTTCTTT.

In this sample, this clonotype turned up a few times. CDR3 coding DNA: TGTGCCAGCAGCCAACTCGCGGGACAGGAGAGCTATGGCTACACCTTC. This encodes CASSQLAGQESYGYTF. The chain is built from TRBV11-1 and TRBJ1-2; 8 bases line up with TRBD1. Germline CDR1 and CDR2: SGHAT and FQDESV (reference sequence). This CDR3 is 16 amino acids long. Trimming at V came to 5 bases and at J to 4 bases, leaving 12 bases not matched to a gene.

This clonotype has at least ten counts. In nucleotides, the CDR3 is TGTGCCAGCAGTTCCGGCCCGGGGTCCCCGCCTGGCTACACCTTC. The encoded protein is CASSSGPGSPPGYTF. The V and J genes are TRBV28 and TRBJ1-2; D is unresolved. The length of the CDR3 is 15 residues. Germline CDR1 reads MDHEN; CDR2 reads SYDVKM. V was shortened by 4 bases and J by 7 bases, with 19 bases between the two germline ends.

This clonotype has at least ten counts. The J gene is TRBJ2-2, the V gene TRBV20-1; D unresolved. Germline CDR1 and CDR2: DFQATT and SNEGSKA (reference sequence). V lost 6 bases and J lost 4, with 6 bases in between. The length of the CDR3 is 11 residues. The CDR3 region has the DNA TGCAGTGCCTCACGCACCGGGGAGCTGTTTTTT. This codes for CSASRTGELFF.

This clonotype was counted at least ten times. The CDR3 reads CATSPLGGQYEQYF. The CDR3, as DNA: TGTGCCACCAGCCCCCTAGGGGGACAATACGAGCAGTACTTC. The rearrangement uses TRBV15 and TRBJ2-7; D might be TRBD1 (6 bases). The germline V gene encodes CDR1 LNHNV and CDR2 YYDKDF (reference sequence). V was pared by 5 bases and J by 4 bases, with 15 bases between. This CDR3 is built from 14 residues.

This clonotype appeared a few times. The gene calls are TRBV5-1 and TRBJ1-2, with D maybe TRBD1 (6 bases). The CDR3 sequence is 17 residues long. Per germline, CDR1 SGHRS and CDR2 YFSETQ. V lost 5 bases to trimming and J lost 0 bases, with 20 bases between them. CDR3 residues: CASRFSDFRGSNYGYTF. CDR3 in DNA: TGCGCCAGCAGGTTCTCCGACTTCAGGGGTTCTAACTATGGCTACACCTTC. The variable domain in full, with the rest retrieved from reference TRBV5-1 and TRBJ1-2, is KAGVTQTPRYLIKTRGQQVTLSCSPISGHRSVSWYQQTPGQGLQFLFEYFSETQRNKGNFPGRFSGRQFSNSRSEMNVSTLELGDSALYLCASRFSDFRGSNYGYTFGSGTRLTVV.

The chain employs TRBV6-5 and TRBJ1-5; 7 bases match TRBD1. The V gene's germline CDR1 is MNHEY and CDR2 SVGAGI. This CDR3 is 16 amino acids long. J lost 4 bases, V lost 6 bases, and 12 bases had no gene match. DNA of the CDR3: TGTGCCAGCAGAGACTCTGACAGGGCGGGTAATCAGCCCCAGCATTTT. It translates to CASRDSDRAGNQPQHF.

This clonotype was counted ten times or more. J is TRBJ1-1 and V is TRBV6-5, with 9 bases lining up with TRBD1. J was trimmed by 12 bases and V by 2 bases; bases with no gene match: 7. The CDR3 covers 13 residues. Germline V gene lookup returns CDR1 MNHEY and CDR2 SVGAGI. This CDR3 reads CASSYPRTGETFF. The CDR3 bases are TGTGCCAGCAGTTACCCAAGGACAGGGGAAACTTTCTTT.

There are a few counts of this clonotype. The genes are TRBV6-2 or TRBV6-3 and TRBJ1-5; TRBD1 aligns across 12 bases. The V gene's germline CDR1 is MNHEY and CDR2 SVGEGT. With V trimmed by 7 bases and J by 2 bases, 15 bases remained unmatched. The CDR3 loop spans 19 amino acids. The CDR3 DNA sequence: TGTGCCAGCACTTATCAGCTGGGACAGGGGGCTGAGGGCAATCAGCCCCAGCATTTT. Amino acids: CASTYQLGQGAEGNQPQHF.